This paragraph covers one T cell receptor (beta chain) sequence. This entry comes from a study of blood T cell repertoires in COVID-19. Study context: Sample material is recorded as cDNA or gDNA derived from T cells, B-cell-depleted T cells, or PBMCs.

The CDR3 covers 13 residues. With 3 bases removed from V and 6 bases from J, the gap between germline ends came to 8 bases. Looked up from germline, CDR1 is SEHNR and CDR2 is FQNEAQ (reference sequence). Original processing methods: Estimation of nucleated cell counts relied on the amplification of reference gene primers. Assay used: immunoSEQ multiplex PCR; TCRdb lists only in-frame clones, some missing. The D gene and trimming were derived from the DNA, and the V and J assignments and clone size from that table. The table lists tens of thousands of clones, about 89% of them singletons. V gene TRBV7-9 combines with J gene TRBJ2-2, with D possibly matching TRBD2 (6 bases). This receptor was obtained from a human donor with active COVID-19. The donor label of this sample is uncertain. Sequencing used peripheral blood. In DNA form, the CDR3 reads TGTGCCAGCAGCTTCCGGGGGTCCGGGGAGCTGTTTTTT. Amino acid sequence: CASSFRGSGELFF. The full variable domain, rest sourced from reference TRBV7-9 and TRBJ2-2, is DTGVSQNPRHKITKRGQNVTFRCDPISEHNRLYWYRQTLGQGPEFLTYFQNEAQLEKSRLLSDRFSAERPKGSFSTLEIQRTEQGDSAMYLCASSFRGSGELFFGEGSRLTVL.